This is a list of T cell receptor beta chains from one sample in a study of shared clonotypes between healthy human individuals. The assay was immunoSEQ multiplex PCR, and TCRdb's table has in-frame clones only and misses some. The sample holds 2,500,000 or so clones, roughly 93% seen once. The sample consisted of naive CD4+ T cells from PBMCs. The receptor source for this set is a man between 18 and 29 years old in good health. Some clones in this sample may be carry-over from other donors' samples. Both conserved end residues are part of each CDR3. Each record gives: clone size, V gene, J gene, D gene, CDR3 DNA, CDR3 protein. D genes are given only for firm matches. A clone size is listed for some rows: how often the clone was seen (once, few, many), or a class if it is expanded.

clone size: NA; V gene: TRBV30; J gene: TRBJ1-1; D gene: NA; CDR3 DNA: TGTGCCTGGCGAGGGCAGGGTAACACTGAAGCTTTCTTT; CDR3 protein: CAWRGQGNTEAFF
clone size: NA; V gene: TRBV6-6; J gene: TRBJ2-2; D gene: NA; CDR3 DNA: TGTGCCAGCAGTTGGAGGCATCTTACGAACACCGGGGAGCTGTTTTTT; CDR3 protein: CASSWRHLTNTGELFF
clone size: NA; V gene: TRBV7-3; J gene: TRBJ2-2; D gene: NA; CDR3 DNA: TGTGCCAGCAGCCCCCTCGGGCGGGGGAACACCGGGGAGCTGTTTTTT; CDR3 protein: CASSPLGRGNTGELFF
clone size: NA; V gene: TRBV5-1; J gene: TRBJ2-7; D gene: NA; CDR3 DNA: TGCGCCAGCAGCTTGGTTCCAGCTGGAGAGCAGTACTTC; CDR3 protein: CASSLVPAGEQYF
clone size: NA; V gene: TRBV5-8; J gene: TRBJ1-2; D gene: TRBD1; CDR3 DNA: TGTGCCAGCAGCTTCGACAGGGGTTATAACTATGGCTACACCTTC; CDR3 protein: CASSFDRGYNYGYTF
clone size: once; V gene: TRBV2; J gene: TRBJ1-5; D gene: NA; CDR3 DNA: TGTGCCAGCGGGGTTTACCTCAATCAGCCCCAGCATTTT; CDR3 protein: CASGVYLNQPQHF
clone size: NA; V gene: TRBV2; J gene: TRBJ2-7; D gene: NA; CDR3 DNA: TGTGCCAGCACCGAGGGCGGGGCCGGAGGGGGGGAGCAGTACTTC; CDR3 protein: CASTEGGAGGGEQYF
clone size: NA; V gene: TRBV6-1; J gene: TRBJ1-1; D gene: NA; CDR3 DNA: TGTGCCAGCAGCCAGGGGTGGGAAGCTTTCTTT; CDR3 protein: CASSQGWEAFF
clone size: NA; V gene: TRBV5-6; J gene: TRBJ2-3; D gene: TRBD2; CDR3 DNA: TGTGCCAGCAGCTTGTTAGCGGGCACTTGGGCAGATACGCAGTATTTT; CDR3 protein: CASSLLAGTWADTQYF
clone size: NA; V gene: TRBV5-1; J gene: TRBJ2-3; D gene: TRBD2; CDR3 DNA: TGCGCCAGCAGCACCGGGACTAGGGGTGCAGATACGCAGTATTTT; CDR3 protein: CASSTGTRGADTQYF
clone size: NA; V gene: TRBV5-4; J gene: TRBJ1-4; D gene: NA; CDR3 DNA: TGTGCCAGCAGCTTGGCCGGGCAGGGAGGTGAAAAACTGTTTTTT; CDR3 protein: CASSLAGQGGEKLFF
clone size: NA; V gene: TRBV7-3; J gene: TRBJ2-2; D gene: NA; CDR3 DNA: TGTGCCAGCAGCTTGCTAGGGAACACCGGGGAGCTGTTTTTT; CDR3 protein: CASSLLGNTGELFF
clone size: NA; V gene: TRBV7-2; J gene: TRBJ1-5; D gene: NA; CDR3 DNA: TGTGCCAGCAGCCCCCAGATCGACAGGCAGACCCCCCAGCATTTT; CDR3 protein: CASSPQIDRQTPQHF
clone size: NA; V gene: TRBV19; J gene: TRBJ1-2; D gene: NA; CDR3 DNA: TGTGCCAGTAGTATACTACTCTATGGCTACACCTTC; CDR3 protein: CASSILLYGYTF
clone size: NA; V gene: TRBV2; J gene: TRBJ2-2; D gene: TRBD1; CDR3 DNA: TGTGCCAGCCGGACAGGGGCGAACACCGGGGAGCTGTTTTTT; CDR3 protein: CASRTGANTGELFF
clone size: NA; V gene: TRBV5-8; J gene: TRBJ1-2; D gene: NA; CDR3 DNA: TGTGCCAGCAGCGCCTTGACAGCGCCGGGTTTCTACTATGGCTACACCTTC; CDR3 protein: CASSALTAPGFYYGYTF
clone size: NA; V gene: TRBV9; J gene: TRBJ1-1; D gene: NA; CDR3 DNA: TGTGCCAGCAGCGTAAAGGGGAGAATGAACACTGAAGCTTTCTTT; CDR3 protein: CASSVKGRMNTEAFF
clone size: NA; V gene: TRBV18; J gene: TRBJ2-2; D gene: NA; CDR3 DNA: TGTGCCAGCTCACCACGAGCTATCAGGGGGAACACCGGGGAGCTGTTTTTT; CDR3 protein: CASSPRAIRGNTGELFF
clone size: NA; V gene: TRBV6-6; J gene: TRBJ2-6; D gene: NA; CDR3 DNA: TGTGCCTCGGGAGCCGGGGCCAACGTCCTGACTTTC; CDR3 protein: CASGAGANVLTF
clone size: NA; V gene: TRBV5-1; J gene: TRBJ2-2; D gene: TRBD1; CDR3 DNA: TGCGCCAGCAGCTTGGTGGGGACAGGTTTTACCGGGGAGCTGTTTTTT; CDR3 protein: CASSLVGTGFTGELFF
clone size: NA; V gene: TRBV5-4; J gene: TRBJ2-2; D gene: TRBD2; CDR3 DNA: TGTGCCAGCAGCTGGGTAGGGAGGGAAGACACCGGGGAGCTGTTTTTT; CDR3 protein: CASSWVGREDTGELFF
clone size: NA; V gene: TRBV29-1; J gene: TRBJ1-1; D gene: NA; CDR3 DNA: TGCAGCGCTGGTCGACAGCAGAACACTGAAGCTTTCTTT; CDR3 protein: CSAGRQQNTEAFF
clone size: few; V gene: TRBV6-4; J gene: TRBJ2-2; D gene: NA; CDR3 DNA: TGTGCCAGAGGATGGGCCGGGGAGCTGTTTTTT; CDR3 protein: CARGWAGELFF
clone size: NA; V gene: TRBV30; J gene: TRBJ2-1; D gene: TRBD2; CDR3 DNA: TGTGCCTGGAGGGGACTAGCCGTCAATGAGCAGTTCTTC; CDR3 protein: CAWRGLAVNEQFF
clone size: NA; V gene: TRBV27; J gene: TRBJ2-1; D gene: NA; CDR3 DNA: TGTGCCAGCAACGTGATGGCGGGCGGGGCTTACAATGAGCAGTTCTTC; CDR3 protein: CASNVMAGGAYNEQFF
clone size: once; V gene: TRBV25-1; J gene: TRBJ2-3; D gene: TRBD1; CDR3 DNA: TGTGCCAGCGCGGTCCGGGACAGGGGTGCAGATACGCAGTATTTT; CDR3 protein: CASAVRDRGADTQYF
clone size: NA; V gene: TRBV7-3; J gene: TRBJ1-2; D gene: TRBD1; CDR3 DNA: TGTGCCAGCAGCTTGACAGGGGACTATGGCTACACCTTC; CDR3 protein: CASSLTGDYGYTF
clone size: NA; V gene: TRBV5-5; J gene: TRBJ2-7; D gene: TRBD1; CDR3 DNA: TGTGCCAGCAAAAGGGACCCGGGACAGGGTATCGAGCAGTACTTC; CDR3 protein: CASKRDPGQGIEQYF
clone size: NA; V gene: TRBV5-1; J gene: TRBJ2-7; D gene: TRBD2; CDR3 DNA: TGCGCCAGCAGCTCAACCTCGGGACTAGCGGCCTACGAGCAGTACTTC; CDR3 protein: CASSSTSGLAAYEQYF
clone size: NA; V gene: TRBV11-1; J gene: TRBJ2-7; D gene: TRBD2; CDR3 DNA: TGTGCCAGCAGCCCTAACCCCGGGACTAGTGCCAGCGAGCAGTACTTC; CDR3 protein: CASSPNPGTSASEQYF
clone size: NA; V gene: TRBV7-3; J gene: TRBJ2-3; D gene: NA; CDR3 DNA: TGTGCCAGCAGCTTAATGGGGCTTGAGGGAGATACGCAGTATTTT; CDR3 protein: CASSLMGLEGDTQYF
clone size: NA; V gene: TRBV28; J gene: TRBJ2-7; D gene: TRBD2; CDR3 DNA: TGTGCCAGCAGTTCCCCCCCCCGGGGGGCCTACGAGCAGTACTTC; CDR3 protein: CASSSPPRGAYEQYF
clone size: once; V gene: TRBV27; J gene: TRBJ2-7; D gene: TRBD1; CDR3 DNA: TGTGCCAGCAGCCCTACCGGGACAGGGTACTCCTACGAGCAGTACTTC; CDR3 protein: CASSPTGTGYSYEQYF
clone size: NA; V gene: TRBV28; J gene: TRBJ2-5; D gene: TRBD2; CDR3 DNA: TGTGCCAGCCAGGGAGCGGGGTACCAAGAGACCCAGTACTTC; CDR3 protein: CASQGAGYQETQYF
clone size: NA; V gene: TRBV11-2; J gene: TRBJ2-7; D gene: TRBD1; CDR3 DNA: TGTGCCAGCAGCACAGAATTGCCGACAGGGTTCTACGAGCAGTACTTC; CDR3 protein: CASSTELPTGFYEQYF
clone size: NA; V gene: TRBV7-8; J gene: TRBJ2-5; D gene: TRBD2; CDR3 DNA: TGTGCCAGCAGCACCCTAGCGGCGTTGGAGACCCAGTACTTC; CDR3 protein: CASSTLAALETQYF
clone size: NA; V gene: TRBV7-9; J gene: TRBJ1-4; D gene: NA; CDR3 DNA: TGTGCCAGCAGCTTAGGTGTCACTGGGGGTACTAATGAAAAACTGTTTTTT; CDR3 protein: CASSLGVTGGTNEKLFF
clone size: NA; V gene: TRBV9; J gene: TRBJ2-7; D gene: TRBD1; CDR3 DNA: TGTGCCAGCAGCCCCAGGACAGGGAACGAGCAGTACTTC; CDR3 protein: CASSPRTGNEQYF
clone size: NA; V gene: TRBV27; J gene: TRBJ1-5; D gene: NA; CDR3 DNA: TGTGCCAGCAGACCCGGGTCTTCGGGCATGAGTCGTAGCAATCAGCCCCAGCATTTT; CDR3 protein: CASRPGSSGMSRSNQPQHF
clone size: once; V gene: TRBV6-5; J gene: TRBJ1-5; D gene: NA; CDR3 DNA: TGTGCCAGCAGTCGAACTCAGGGGAATCAGCCCCAGCATTTT; CDR3 protein: CASSRTQGNQPQHF
clone size: NA; V gene: TRBV6-6; J gene: TRBJ2-7; D gene: TRBD1; CDR3 DNA: TGTGCCAGCAGAGACCCCCGGGACAGGGGGCATTACGAGCAGTACTTC; CDR3 protein: CASRDPRDRGHYEQYF
clone size: NA; V gene: TRBV7-9; J gene: TRBJ1-2; D gene: TRBD1; CDR3 DNA: TGTGCCAGCAGCTTAACAGGGGACTATGGCTACACCTTC; CDR3 protein: CASSLTGDYGYTF